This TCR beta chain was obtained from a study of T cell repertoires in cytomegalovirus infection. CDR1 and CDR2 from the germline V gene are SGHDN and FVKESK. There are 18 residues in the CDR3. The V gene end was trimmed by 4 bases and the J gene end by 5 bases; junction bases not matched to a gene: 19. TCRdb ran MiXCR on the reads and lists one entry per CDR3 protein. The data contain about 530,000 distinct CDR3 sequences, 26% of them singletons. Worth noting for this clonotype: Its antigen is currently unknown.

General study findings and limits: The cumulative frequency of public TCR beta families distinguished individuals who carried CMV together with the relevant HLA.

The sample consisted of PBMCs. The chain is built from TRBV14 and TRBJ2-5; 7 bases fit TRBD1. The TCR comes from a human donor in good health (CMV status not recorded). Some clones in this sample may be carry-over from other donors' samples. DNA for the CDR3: TGTGCCAGCAGCCCTCTACGACGCGACAGGGTGATTTTGGAGACCCAGTACTTC. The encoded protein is CASSPLRRDRVILETQYF.